Below are 22 T cell receptor beta chains sequenced from a single sample in a study of cytomegalovirus exposure and HLA in healthy donors. In the PCR, 60 Vbeta and 13 Jbeta primers were used. TCRdb's copy holds only in-frame clones and misses some; the assay was immunoSEQ multiplex PCR. The table includes some 140,000 clones, 75% to 85% detected once. Sequences were obtained from PBMCs. The receptor source for this set is a female donor in good health and CMV-seronegative.

The chain uses TRBV7-2 and TRBJ2-1; D not certain. Trimming cost V 1 base and J 3 bases, with 10 bases left between them. This CDR3 is built from 15 residues. Per germline, CDR1 SGHTA and CDR2 FQGNSA. The CDR3 loop reads CASSLVPERYNEQFF. The CDR3 DNA sequence: TGTGCCAGCAGCTTAGTGCCCGAGCGCTACAATGAGCAGTTCTTC.

The rearrangement uses TRBV5-1 and TRBJ2-1, with D tentatively TRBD2 (5 bases). CDR3 length: 15 amino acids. The ends were cut back, 2 bases at V and 0 bases at J, with 9 bases in the middle. Per the germline V gene, CDR1 is SGHRS and CDR2 is YFSETQ. The CDR3 nucleotides read TGCGCCAGCAGCTTTTCTAGCAGCTCCTACAATGAGCAGTTCTTC. Translation: CASSFSSSSYNEQFF.

The V call is TRBV7-9, the J call TRBJ2-3; D is ambiguous. The CDR3 has 12 amino acids. Germline V gene data show CDR1 as SEHNR and CDR2 as FQNEAQ (reference sequence). V dropped 3 bases and J dropped 5 bases, with 6 bases sitting between them. CDR3 sequence reads: CASSFSGDTQYF. CDR3 DNA sequence: TGTGCCAGCAGCTTTTCGGGAGATACGCAGTATTTT.

V and J are TRBV9 and TRBJ1-6, with D hard to call. This CDR3 has 13 amino acids. V was cut by 0 bases and J by 8 bases, with 6 bases left in between. Germline V CDR1 and CDR2: SGDLS, YYNGEE. The DNA of the CDR3 is TGTGCCAGCAGCGTAGAGAGCGATTCACCCCTCCACTTT. Its protein product is CASSVESDSPLHF.

The chain joins TRBV1 to TRBJ1-6. TRBV1 is a pseudogene. The CDR3 sequence is 16 residues long. The CDR3 nucleotides read TGCACCAGCAGGCCCGGAGGGCCCCCGTGGAATTCACCCCTCCACTTT. Residues: CTSRPGGPPWNSPLHF.

This chain connects TRBV10-1 to TRBJ2-5; 7 bases are a match to TRBD1. Germline lookup yields CDR1 WNHNN and CDR2 SYGVQD (reference sequence). The CDR3 covers 15 residues. V shed 6 bases, J shed 3 bases, and the junction held 10 bases outside the gene matches. The CDR3 DNA is TGCGCCAGCAGCCCAGGACAGGCGGAAAAAGAGACCCAGTACTTC. This translates into CASSPGQAEKETQYF.

This chain joins TRBV30 and TRBJ1-2; perhaps TRBD1 as D (5 bases). Germline loops: CDR1 GTSNPN, CDR2 SVGIG (reference sequence). This CDR3 spans 15 amino acids. Between the trimmed V and J ends, which lost 2 bases and 2 bases, there was a span of 15 bases. The CDR3 DNA reads as TGTGCCTGGAGTTCTGGAGGGGAGGGGAACTATGGCTACACCTTC. Translating gives CAWSSGGEGNYGYTF.

This chain connects TRBV5-4 to TRBJ2-5, with a possible D match to TRBD2 (5 bases). CDR3 length: 13 amino acids. Germline loops: CDR1 SGHNT, CDR2 YYREEE (reference sequence). Trimming cost V 4 bases and J 1 base, with 8 bases left between them. The CDR3 region is CASSPGFQETQYF. The CDR3 nucleotides read TGTGCCAGCAGCCCGGGATTCCAAGAGACCCAGTACTTC.

The chain recombines TRBV5-8 with TRBJ2-7; 9 nucleotides agree with TRBD2. Trimming took 5 bases from V and 3 from J; bases not matched to a gene: 9. Germline V lookup: CDR1 SGHTS, CDR2 YDEGEE. This CDR3 has 15 amino acids. CDR3 nucleotides: TGTGCCAGCAGGGAATTAGCGGGAGCTTTCTACGAGCAGTACTTC. This sequence encodes CASRELAGAFYEQYF.

The CDR3 nucleotides are TGTGCCAGCAGTGAATATTGGCGGGAGTCCTACAATGAGCAGTTCTTC. Its translation: CASSEYWRESYNEQFF. The chain links TRBV25-1 to TRBJ2-1; 7 nucleotides match TRBD2. Germline V gives CDR1 MGHDK, CDR2 SYGVNS. The CDR3 has 16 residues. V lost 0 bases, J lost 1 base, and 3 bases stayed unmatched.

This chain connects TRBV12-5 to TRBJ2-4, with 8 positions matching TRBD2. The germline CDR1 and CDR2 sequences are LGHNT and FRNRAP. The CDR3 length is 18 residues. The junction had 18 bases not matched to a gene; V was cut back by 5 bases and J by 6 bases. The CDR3: CASGPTPRSGIGSNIQYF. The CDR3 DNA follows: TGTGCTAGTGGTCCGACTCCCCGTAGCGGGATAGGATCAAACATTCAGTACTTC.

The gene calls are TRBV10-2 and TRBJ2-3, with a possible D match to TRBD2 (6 bases). The CDR3 runs to 14 residues. V gave up 2 bases and J gave up 7 bases, with 13 bases separating them. Germline assignment: CDR1 WSHSY and CDR2 SAAADI. This CDR3 is CASSEIGSINTQYF. CDR3 sequence (DNA): TGCGCCAGCAGTGAGATCGGGAGTATAAATACGCAGTATTTT.

CDR3 DNA: TGTGCCAGCAGCTTTCGTAATTCACCCCTCCACTTT. Amino acid sequence: CASSFRNSPLHF. The chain couples TRBV5-4 to TRBJ1-6; no reliable D call. Germline values: CDR1 SGHNT, CDR2 YYREEE (reference sequence). Between the trimmed V and J ends, which lost 2 bases and 6 bases, there was a span of 3 bases. The CDR3 is 12 residues long.

The gene calls are TRBV18 and TRBJ2-2; 9 nucleotides align to TRBD2. From germline, CDR1 is KGHSH and CDR2 LQKENI. V shed 6 bases and J 2 bases; nucleotides not matched to a gene: 4. The CDR3 loop spans 15 amino acids. Here the CDR3 reads CASSRAGGNTGELFF. CDR3 nucleotides: TGTGCCAGCTCGAGAGCGGGAGGAAACACCGGGGAGCTGTTTTTT.

V is TRBV5-1 and J is TRBJ1-1, with 11 bases that match TRBD1. Germline CDR1 and CDR2: SGHRS and YFSETQ. Trimming took 0 bases from V and 0 from J; bases not matched to a gene: 4. CDR3 length: 17 residues. Here the CDR3 reads CASSLDGTGGMNTEAFF. The CDR3 DNA reads TGCGCCAGCAGCTTGGACGGGACAGGGGGTATGAACACTGAAGCTTTCTTT.

Only one count was recorded for this clone. The germline gene is not matched at one end of the junction; a read error may be the cause. The chain uses TRBV27 and TRBJ2-7; 7 bases line up with TRBD1. This CDR3 spans 14 amino acids. Germline V gene data show CDR1 as MNHEY and CDR2 as SMNVEV (reference sequence). CDR3: CASSPRDSSYGQYF. The CDR3 DNA follows: TGTGCCAGCAGTCCCCGGGACAGCTCCTACGGGCAGTACTTC.

This clone was observed many times. The chain is built from TRBV4-3 and TRBJ2-1, with D possibly TRBD2 on 6 matching bases. The V gene lost 0 bases and the J gene lost 5 bases, with 11 bases spanning the gap. The CDR3 consists of 15 residues. Germline V gene lookup returns CDR1 LGHNA and CDR2 YSLEER. CDR3 residues: CASSQERGFDNEQFF. The DNA of the CDR3 is TGCGCCAGCAGCCAAGAGCGGGGATTCGACAATGAGCAGTTCTTC.

CDR3 sequence reads: CAWSPGAHLSYEQYF. In nucleotides, the CDR3 is TGTGCCTGGAGTCCGGGAGCACACCTCTCCTACGAGCAGTACTTC. The chain uses TRBV30 and TRBJ2-7; TRBD2 is a possible D gene (6 bases). The CDR3 contains 15 residues. CDR1 is GTSNPN, CDR2 SVGIG, per germline (reference sequence). V was trimmed by 2 bases and J by 0 bases, leaving 14 bases between them. Full variable domain (outside the CDR3, taken from reference TRBV30 and TRBJ2-7): SQTIHQWPATLVQPVGSPLSLECTVEGTSNPNLYWYRQAAGRGLQLLFYSVGIGQISSEVPQNLSASRPQDRQFILSSKKLLLSDSGFYLCAWSPGAHLSYEQYFGPGTRLTVT.

The chain recombines TRBV4-1 with TRBJ2-3; TRBD2 might be the D (5 bases). The germline CDR1 and CDR2 sequences are MGHRA and YSYEKL. CDR3 length: 15 residues. V lost 0 bases and J lost 2, with 9 bases in between. As DNA, the CDR3 is TGCGCCAGCAGCCAAGAGCGGGCCTACACAGATACGCAGTATTTT. Protein: CASSQERAYTDTQYF.

The chain recombines TRBV10-3 with TRBJ1-5; 10 positions agree with TRBD1. V shed 10 bases, J shed 12 bases, and the junction held 9 bases outside the gene matches. Per germline, CDR1 ENHRY and CDR2 SYGVKD. There are 12 residues in the CDR3. The CDR3 nucleotides are TGTGCCACCGGGGACAGGGGCTCTCTCCAGCATTTT. It encodes CATGDRGSLQHF.

CDR3: CASSRSQGYTEAFF. The CDR3 DNA reads TGTGCCAGCAGTCGCTCGCAGGGGTACACTGAAGCTTTCTTT. J is TRBJ1-1 and V is TRBV27; D is perhaps TRBD1 (6 bases). Trimming took 5 bases from V and 3 from J, leaving 13 bases between them. CDR1 and CDR2 from the germline V gene are MNHEY and SMNVEV (reference sequence). This CDR3 contains 14 residues.

The gene calls are TRBV2 and TRBJ2-5, with D possibly TRBD1 on 5 matching bases. The end of the DNA aligns better with TRBJ2-7, so the J call may be wrong. The CDR3 covers 12 residues. CDR1 and CDR2 (germline): SNHLY, FYNNEI. The CDR3: CASSRTSYEQYF. The CDR3 DNA follows: TGTGCCAGCAGCCGGACAAGCTACGAGCAGTACTTC.